The 14 T cell receptor beta chains below all came from one sample that was sequenced in a study of blood T cell repertoires in COVID-19. Only in-frame clones appear in the TCRdb table, and some are missing; sequencing was by immunoSEQ multiplex PCR. The sample consists of under 300,000 clones, about 80% of them appearing once. The sample was PBMCs or T cells enriched from blood (not recorded which). Receptor source: a man aged 50 to 59 who had recovered from COVID-19.

The chain combines TRBV18 with TRBJ1-4; tentative D call: TRBD1 (6 bases). CDR1 and CDR2 (germline): KGHSH, LQKENI. CDR3 length equals 14 residues. The V end was cut by 2 bases, the J end by 8 bases, with 12 bases between. The CDR3 loop reads CASSPGPGGEKLFF. CDR3 DNA sequence: TGTGCCAGCTCACCAGGCCCTGGGGGCGAAAAACTGTTTTTT. Filled out from reference TRBV18 and TRBJ1-4, the complete variable domain reads NAGVMQNPRHLVRRRGQEARLRCSPMKGHSHVYWYRQLPEEGLKFMVYLQKENIIDESGMPKERFSAEFPKEGPSILRIQQVVRGDSAAYFCASSPGPGGEKLFFGSGTQLSVL.

This sequence joins TRBV2 and TRBJ1-5; D not certain. Germline lookup yields CDR1 SNHLY and CDR2 FYNNEI. The CDR3 is 16 residues long. V was trimmed by 5 bases and J by 0 bases, leaving 14 bases between them. The CDR3 DNA sequence: TGTGCCAGCAGTTCTACATACAGTGATAGCAATCAGCCCCAGCATTTT. Its translation: CASSSTYSDSNQPQHF. The whole variable domain, filled in from reference TRBV2 and TRBJ1-5, reads EPEVTQTPSHQVTQMGQEVILRCVPISNHLYFYWYRQILGQKVEFLVSFYNNEISEKSEIFDDQFSVERPDGSNFTLKIRSTKLEDSAMYFCASSSTYSDSNQPQHFGDGTRLSIL.

The V call is TRBV11-2, the J call TRBJ2-7; D is perhaps TRBD2 (6 bases). This CDR3 region has 14 residues. Trimming stripped 3 bases from V and 2 bases from J, with 11 bases between. Per germline, CDR1 SGHAT and CDR2 FQNNGV. Here the CDR3 DNA reads TGTGCCAGCAGCTTCGGTGGGGGGACCTACGAGCAGTACTTC. Translation: CASSFGGGTYEQYF.

The chain links TRBV19 to TRBJ2-7; D is unclear. Per the germline V gene, CDR1 is LNHDA and CDR2 is SQIVND (reference sequence). The CDR3 loop spans 15 amino acids. V lost 1 base, J lost 2 bases, and 12 bases lay in between. The CDR3 spells CASSIVLSQPYEQYF. DNA of the CDR3: TGTGCCAGTAGTATAGTGCTCTCACAACCCTACGAGCAGTACTTC.

This rearrangement joins TRBV6-5 to TRBJ2-3; 9 nucleotides match TRBD2. CDR3 length: 16 amino acids. The V gene's germline CDR1 is MNHEY and CDR2 SVGAGI. V was clipped by 2 bases and J by 1 base; unmatched bases: 4. Here the CDR3 DNA reads TGTGCCAGCAGTTACGGTGCGGGGGGGCGCACAGATACGCAGTATTTT. Protein: CASSYGAGGRTDTQYF.

The rearrangement links TRBV10-1 to TRBJ2-1, with TRBD2 matching over 8 bases. This CDR3 spans 16 amino acids. CDR1 and CDR2 (germline): WNHNN, SYGVQD (reference sequence). V lost 3 bases and J lost 5; bases outside the gene matches: 9. The CDR3 protein is CASSDRTGGRHNEQFF. Written as DNA, the CDR3 is TGCGCCAGCAGTGATCGAACGGGAGGGAGGCACAATGAGCAGTTCTTC.

This chain joins TRBV5-1 and TRBJ1-2; the D is unclear. V was pared by 6 bases and J by 2 bases, with 23 bases between. CDR1 SGHRS and CDR2 YFSETQ come from the germline V gene. This CDR3 comprises 17 residues. The CDR3 nucleotides read TGCGCCAGCATTTCGAGTCCCCAGTCGGGAGTAAACTATGGCTACACCTTC. Protein product: CASISSPQSGVNYGYTF.

V is TRBV30 and J is TRBJ1-1, with TRBD1 matching 10 bases. Germline lookup yields CDR1 GTSNPN and CDR2 SVGIG (reference sequence). The CDR3 runs 15 residues. Losses at the gene ends were 5 bases for V and 2 bases for J; bases not matched to a gene: 8. The CDR3 loop reads CAWDPGQGKNTEAFF. CDR3 DNA sequence: TGTGCCTGGGACCCGGGACAGGGGAAAAACACTGAAGCTTTCTTT. Based on the CDR3 plus reference TRBV30 and TRBJ1-1, the full variable domain is SQTIHQWPATLVQPVGSPLSLECTVEGTSNPNLYWYRQAAGRGLQLLFYSVGIGQISSEVPQNLSASRPQDRQFILSSKKLLLSDSGFYLCAWDPGQGKNTEAFFGQGTRLTVV.

This chain uses TRBV3-1 (or the pseudogene TRBV3-2) with TRBJ2-1; 7 nucleotides line up with TRBD2. The ends lost 0 bases at V and 9 bases at J; junction bases unmatched: 2. CDR3 length equals 13 residues. Germline assignment: CDR1 LGHDT and CDR2 YNNKEL (reference sequence). The CDR3 coding sequence is TGTGCCAGCAGCCAAGATGGACTAGGTGAGCAGTTCTTC. This gives the protein CASSQDGLGEQFF.

The V gene is TRBV6-9, the J gene TRBJ1-2, with a weak D call TRBD1 (5 bases). The CDR3 consists of 11 residues. Deletions cut 11 bases from V and 8 bases from J, with 15 bases between. Germline CDR1 and CDR2: MNHGY and SVAAGI. The CDR3 region is CAFGGGDGYTF. The CDR3 coding sequence is TGTGCCTTCGGAGGCGGGGACGGCTACACCTTC.

On this clone: The same CDR3 is also encoded by other DNA sequences in this sample. The chain is built from TRBV12-3 or TRBV12-4 and TRBJ2-7; D is unresolved. The CDR3 extends over 13 amino acids. Trimming left V 1 base short and J 2 bases short, with 6 bases between. Here the CDR3 DNA reads TGTGCCAGCAGTTTAGGTCAAACCTACGAGCAGTACTTC. It yields the protein CASSLGQTYEQYF.

The J gene is TRBJ2-1, the V gene TRBV6-2 or TRBV6-3, with 9 bases fitting TRBD2. With V trimmed by 0 bases and J by 8 bases, 8 bases remained unmatched. This CDR3 is built from 16 residues. Germline loops: CDR1 MNHEY, CDR2 SVGEGT. The CDR3 bases are TGTGCCAGCAGTTACTCGGTCACTAGCGGGCCCCATGAGCAGTTCTTC. Its translation: CASSYSVTSGPHEQFF.

The J gene is TRBJ1-1, the V gene TRBV19; possible D gene TRBD1, 6 bases. There are 15 residues in the CDR3. The V gene's germline CDR1 is LNHDA and CDR2 SQIVND (reference sequence). V shed 5 bases and J shed 1 base, with 14 bases lying between them. The CDR3 coding sequence is TGTGCCAGTAGTCATAGGGGGACCGCGAACACTGAAGCTTTCTTT. Its translation: CASSHRGTANTEAFF.

J is TRBJ2-6 and V is TRBV15; 7 bases map to TRBD1. V gave up 1 base and J gave up 2 bases; unmatched junction bases: 5. The CDR3 is made up of 17 amino acids. CDR1 LNHNV and CDR2 YYDKDF come from the germline V gene (reference sequence). For the CDR3, the DNA is TGTGCCACCAGCAGAGGGATTACAGGGGCTGGGGCCAACGTCCTGACTTTC. This encodes CATSRGITGAGANVLTF.